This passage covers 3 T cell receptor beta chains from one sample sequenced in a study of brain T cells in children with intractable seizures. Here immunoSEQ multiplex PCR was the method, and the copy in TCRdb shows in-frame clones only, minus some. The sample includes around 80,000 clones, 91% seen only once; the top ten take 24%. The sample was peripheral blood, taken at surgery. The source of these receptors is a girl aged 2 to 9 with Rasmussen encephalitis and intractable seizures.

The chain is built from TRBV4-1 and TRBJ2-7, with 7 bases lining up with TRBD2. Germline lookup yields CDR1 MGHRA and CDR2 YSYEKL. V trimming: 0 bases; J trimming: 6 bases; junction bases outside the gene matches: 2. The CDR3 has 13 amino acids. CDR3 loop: CASSQDSGREQYF. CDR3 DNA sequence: TGCGCCAGCAGCCAAGATAGCGGGCGCGAGCAGTACTTC.

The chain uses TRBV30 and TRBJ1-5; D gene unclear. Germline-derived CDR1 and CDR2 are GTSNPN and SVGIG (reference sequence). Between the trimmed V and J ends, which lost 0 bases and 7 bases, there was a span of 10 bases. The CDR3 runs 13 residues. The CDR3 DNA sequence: TGTGCCTGGAGTGTAACGAACCTGCAGCCCCAGCATTTT. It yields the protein CAWSVTNLQPQHF.

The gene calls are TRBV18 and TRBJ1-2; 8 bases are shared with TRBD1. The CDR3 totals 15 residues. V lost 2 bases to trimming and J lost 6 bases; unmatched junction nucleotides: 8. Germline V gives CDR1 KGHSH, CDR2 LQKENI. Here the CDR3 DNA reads TGTGCCAGCTCACCAACCCCGGACAGGGTGAATGGCTACACCTTC. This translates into CASSPTPDRVNGYTF.